One and the same sample provided the 23 T cell receptor beta chains below, sequenced in a study of blood T cells in healthy people across ages. Through a sample-barcoded 5' primer and a J-beta primer mix, a second PCR was run for roughly 6 to 12 cycles. TCRdb reprocessed the 5' RACE reads via MiXCR and lists one record per CDR3 protein. This sample has about 640,000 distinct CDR3 sequences; approximately 50% occur once, and the top ten carry around 37%. Sequenced: blood. All receptors come from a man between 60 and 75 years old in good health.

The CDR3 region is CASIGGTGPYNEQFF. In DNA, the CDR3 is TGCGCCAGCATAGGGGGGACAGGGCCTTACAATGAGCAGTTCTTC. The rearrangement links TRBV5-1 to TRBJ2-1; 9 bases agree with TRBD1. The CDR3 covers 15 residues. V shed 6 bases and J 4 bases; nucleotides not matched to a gene: 8. Germline V lookup: CDR1 SGHRS, CDR2 YFSETQ.

This clonotype was counted between two and nine times. The gene calls are TRBV10-3 and TRBJ1-5, with 8 bases that match TRBD1. This CDR3 spans 14 amino acids. The V gene's germline CDR1 is ENHRY and CDR2 SYGVKD. Trimming cost V 6 bases and J 2 bases; bases outside gene matches: 3. CDR3 in DNA: TGTGCCATCAGGTCAGGGGGCGGCAATCAGCCCCAGCATTTT. It specifies CAIRSGGGNQPQHF.

The chain couples TRBV5-1 to TRBJ1-2; 12 bases fit TRBD1. Germline CDR1 and CDR2: SGHRS and YFSETQ. With V trimmed by 1 base and J by 7 bases, 8 bases remained unmatched. This CDR3 is built from 16 residues. CDR3 bases: TGCGCCAGCAGCTTGAGCCCGGGACAGGGGGCTTTTGGCTACACCTTC. Translated, it gives CASSLSPGQGAFGYTF.

The chain links TRBV3-1 to TRBJ1-2, with D hard to call. Germline V gives CDR1 LGHDT, CDR2 YNNKEL (reference sequence). Deletions cut 4 bases from V and 7 bases from J, with 16 bases between. The length of the CDR3 is 14 residues. CDR3 region: CASSPSADRLGYTF. As DNA, the CDR3 is TGTGCCAGCAGCCCCTCGGCAGATAGACTTGGCTACACCTTC.

In this sample, this clonotype turned up a few times. The chain links TRBV6-5 to TRBJ2-7, with D possibly being TRBD1 (6 bases). CDR1 MNHEY and CDR2 SVGAGI come from the germline V gene. Trimming pared 7 bases from V and 3 bases from J, leaving 10 bases between. This CDR3 is built from 12 residues. The CDR3 loop is CASTDRHYEQYF. The CDR3 DNA reads TGTGCCAGCACAGACAGGCACTACGAGCAGTACTTC.

This chain connects TRBV4-2 to TRBJ1-4; D gene ambiguous. This CDR3 comprises 18 residues. Per germline, CDR1 LGHNA and CDR2 YNFKEQ. Trimming pared 5 bases from V and 5 bases from J, leaving 24 bases between. The CDR3 DNA is TGTGCCAGCAGCAACGGGAATCCGGACCTTCGATTGAATGAAAAACTGTTTTTT. Encoded protein: CASSNGNPDLRLNEKLFF.

This clonotype was observed a handful of times. The chain has TRBV9 and TRBJ2-1; D remains ambiguous. The CDR3 is 16 residues long. Trimming stripped 0 bases from V and 1 base from J, with 11 bases between. Germline assignment: CDR1 SGDLS and CDR2 YYNGEE. The CDR3 reads CASSVGGTSSYNEQFF. CDR3 nucleotide sequence: TGTGCCAGCAGCGTAGGTGGCACCAGTTCCTACAATGAGCAGTTCTTC.

The V call is TRBV4-2, the J call TRBJ1-6; tentative D call: TRBD1 (6 bases). CDR1 and CDR2 (germline): LGHNA, YNFKEQ. The CDR3 has 15 amino acids. Trimming removed 0 bases from V and 10 bases from J, with 13 bases in between. This CDR3 is CASSQETGPLSPLHF. For the CDR3, the DNA is TGTGCCAGCAGCCAAGAAACAGGGCCCCTATCACCCCTCCACTTT.

The rearrangement links TRBV21-1 to TRBJ2-5; the D call TRBD1 from the table was never checked on the DNA. TRBV21-1 is designated a pseudogene. The CDR3 length is 12 residues. The CDR3 is CARISRGETQYF. For the CDR3, the DNA is TGTGCCAGAATAAGTAGGGGGGAGACCCAGTACTTC.

The chain recombines TRBV4-1 with TRBJ1-6, with D possibly matching TRBD1 (6 bases). Germline V lookup: CDR1 MGHRA, CDR2 YSYEKL. The CDR3 is 14 amino acids. Trimming left V 5 bases short and J 6 bases short, with 11 bases between. For the CDR3, the DNA is TGCGCCAGCAGCGTTGACAGGTTTAATTCACCCCTCCACTTT. It is translated as CASSVDRFNSPLHF.

The chain carries TRBV20-1 and TRBJ2-1, with 9 bases matching TRBD2. V lost 6 bases to trimming and J lost 5 bases; unmatched junction nucleotides: 11. This CDR3 is built from 15 residues. CDR1 DFQATT and CDR2 SNEGSKA come from the germline V gene (reference sequence). CDR3: CSAPSVRGGDNEQFF. For the CDR3, the DNA is TGCAGTGCCCCTTCCGTGCGGGGGGGCGACAATGAGCAGTTCTTC.

The chain carries TRBV5-1 and TRBJ1-6, with D possibly TRBD1 on 5 matching bases. Trimming left V 1 base short and J 0 bases short, with 8 bases between. The CDR3 contains 16 residues. Per germline, CDR1 SGHRS and CDR2 YFSETQ. As DNA, the CDR3 is TGCGCCAGCAGCTTGCCGGGGGGCTCCTATAATTCACCCCTCCACTTT. Protein sequence: CASSLPGGSYNSPLHF.

The chain joins TRBV6-2 or TRBV6-3 to TRBJ2-5, with D tentatively TRBD2 (5 bases). The CDR3 is 15 amino acids. V lost 6 bases and J lost 4, with 18 bases in between. The germline gives CDR1 MNHEY, CDR2 SVGEGT. The CDR3 protein is CASRRGPTSGETQYF. CDR3 bases: TGTGCCAGCAGACGCGGGCCCACCTCGGGAGAGACCCAGTACTTC.

This chain joins TRBV10-2 and TRBJ1-2; TRBD1 is a possible D gene (6 bases). CDR1 is WSHSY, CDR2 SAAADI, per germline. The ends were cut back, 3 bases at V and 0 bases at J, with 11 bases in the middle. The CDR3 totals 15 residues. The CDR3 nucleotides read TGCGCCAGCAGTGATCGGGGGGCAACTAACTATGGCTACACCTTC. Its translation: CASSDRGATNYGYTF.

The V and J genes are TRBV2 and TRBJ1-1, with 9 bases identical to TRBD1. The germline V gene encodes CDR1 SNHLY and CDR2 FYNNEI. There are 15 residues in the CDR3. V gave up 6 bases and J gave up 4 bases; unmatched junction bases: 9. The DNA for the CDR3 is TGTGCCAGCAGGGGCGATACAGGGGGCCGCACTGAAGCTTTCTTT. This gives the protein CASRGDTGGRTEAFF.

V gene TRBV10-2 combines with J gene TRBJ2-5; 7 bases are a match to TRBD2. The trim removed 7 bases at V and 11 bases at J, leaving 10 bases unmatched. This CDR3 contains 12 residues. Germline V gene lookup returns CDR1 WSHSY and CDR2 SAAADI. CDR3 protein: CASNGGFQEQYF. CDR3 DNA: TGCGCCAGCAACGGGGGGTTCCAGGAGCAGTACTTC.

V and J are TRBV6-2 or TRBV6-3 and TRBJ2-1; D is perhaps TRBD1 (7 bases). Deletions cut 5 bases from V and 7 bases from J, with 21 bases between. This CDR3 has 16 residues. Germline V gives CDR1 MNHEY, CDR2 SVGEGT. CDR3 region: CASSPTPRGARNEQFF. The CDR3 coding sequence is TGTGCCAGCAGTCCTACTCCCAGGGGGGCTCGGAATGAGCAGTTCTTC.

A word on this clonotype: An end of the junction differs from the germline gene, which may be a read error. V and J are TRBV27 and TRBJ2-1; no clear D gene. The CDR3 length is 15 residues. Germline V gene data show CDR1 as MNHEY and CDR2 as SMNVEV (reference sequence). The CDR3 is CTSTLRTTAYNEQFF. In nucleotides, the CDR3 is TGCACCAGCACCCTGCGGACCACTGCCTACAATGAGCAGTTCTTC.

For the CDR3, the DNA is TGTGCCAGCAGTTTAAGTCGCTCCTACAATGAGCAGTACTTC. Its protein product is CASSLSRSYNEQYF. This chain links TRBV27 with TRBJ2-1; D is ambiguous. Near its end, the DNA agrees better with TRBJ2-7, so the J call may be wrong. CDR1 is MNHEY and CDR2 is SMNVEV in the germline V gene (reference sequence). The CDR3 spans 14 residues.

The chain employs TRBV6-2 or TRBV6-3 and TRBJ1-2; 7 bases match TRBD1. Germline V gene data show CDR1 as MNHEY and CDR2 as SVGEGT. V shed 7 bases, J shed 4 bases, and the junction held 3 bases outside the gene matches. This CDR3 has 12 residues. The CDR3 spells CASKTGRYGYTF. CDR3 bases: TGTGCCAGCAAGACAGGGCGCTATGGCTACACCTTC.

J is TRBJ2-3 and V is TRBV12-3 or TRBV12-4; TRBD1 is a possible D gene (5 bases). This CDR3 comprises 13 residues. V was trimmed by 4 bases and J by 4 bases, leaving 9 bases between them. In DNA, the CDR3 is TGTGCCAGCAGTTCTTGGGGCGCAGATACGCAGTATTTT. This gives the protein CASSSWGADTQYF.

The genes are TRBV20-1 and TRBJ2-5; 7 bases agree with TRBD2. Unmatched junction bases numbered 8, after V lost 3 bases and J lost 1 base. This CDR3 region has 15 residues. Germline CDR1 reads DFQATT; CDR2 reads SNEGSKA (reference sequence). The CDR3 protein is CSASPQRGFQETQYF. As DNA, the CDR3 is TGCAGTGCTAGTCCCCAGCGGGGATTCCAAGAGACCCAGTACTTC.

In its sample, this clonotype was seen once. The gene calls are TRBV6-1 and TRBJ2-1; no definite D call. Germline CDR1 reads MNHNS; CDR2 reads SASEGT. This CDR3 spans 16 amino acids. V shed 0 bases and J shed 3 bases, with 12 bases lying between them. This CDR3 reads CASSEASRNGYNEQFF. In nucleotides, the CDR3 is TGTGCCAGCAGTGAAGCGAGTCGCAACGGCTACAATGAGCAGTTCTTC.